Listed here are 6 T cell receptor beta chains from one sample, sequenced in a study of T cell responses to AZD1222 COVID-19 vaccine. TCRdb's table, derived via immunoSEQ multiplex PCR, lists solely in-frame clones and lacks some. The sample lists about 100,000 clones, 87% occurring once. The material was peripheral blood, obtained on day 0 of MenACWY control vaccination. The receptors stem from an adult in good health.

In its sample, this clone was seen once. The chain links TRBV6-2 or TRBV6-3 to TRBJ2-1, with D unclear. Germline V gene data show CDR1 as MNHEY and CDR2 as SVGEGT. V shed 5 bases and J shed 0 bases, with 11 bases lying between them. The CDR3 is made up of 15 amino acids. CDR3 DNA sequence: TGTGCCAGCAGTCTCTGGGCAAGCTCCTACAATGAGCAGTTCTTC. This sequence encodes CASSLWASSYNEQFF.

This chain joins TRBV24-1 and TRBJ1-2; D is ambiguous. Germline V CDR1 and CDR2: KGHDR, SFDVKD. The CDR3 has 13 amino acids. V lost 4 bases and J 8 bases, leaving 13 bases between the germline ends. This CDR3 is CATSDPDAEGYTF. In DNA form, the CDR3 reads TGTGCCACCAGTGACCCTGACGCGGAGGGCTACACCTTC.

This clone was found a few times. The CDR3 sequence: CASSQDSPWAANFGNTIYF. The CDR3 region has the DNA TGCGCCAGCAGCCAAGATTCCCCCTGGGCAGCTAACTTTGGAAACACCATATATTTT. The chain uses TRBV4-3 and TRBJ1-3; no clear D gene. CDR3 size: 19 residues. From germline, CDR1 is LGHNA and CDR2 YSLEER. Trimming removed 0 bases from V and 3 bases from J, with 21 bases in between.

The rearrangement joins TRBV6-5 to TRBJ1-2, with D unresolved. CDR3 length: 15 residues. CDR1 is MNHEY and CDR2 is SVGAGI in the germline V gene. V was cut by 0 bases and J by 8 bases, with 16 bases left in between. The CDR3 DNA sequence: TGTGCCAGCAGTTACTCCCCGACCAATTTGGGAGGCTACACCTTC. Residues: CASSYSPTNLGGYTF.

Here the CDR3 DNA reads TGCGCCAGCAGCCCCGGGACAGGGTTCCACGAGCAGTACTTC. Residues: CASSPGTGFHEQYF. The rearrangement links TRBV4-3 to TRBJ2-7; 9 nucleotides agree with TRBD1. Germline loops: CDR1 LGHNA, CDR2 YSLEER. The CDR3 is 14 amino acids. V was clipped by 4 bases and J by 5 bases; unmatched bases: 6.

The V call is TRBV7-3, the J call TRBJ2-2, with D unclear. This CDR3 has 14 residues. The germline V and J ends were trimmed by 5 bases and 3 bases, with 10 bases remaining between them. Germline V gives CDR1 SGHTA, CDR2 FQGTGA. The CDR3 region has the DNA TGTGCCAGCAGCCCCCGATCCTACACCGGGGAGCTGTTTTTT. This gives the protein CASSPRSYTGELFF.